The rows below give T cell receptor beta chains drawn from one sample of a study of Graves' ophthalmopathy and Graves' hyperthyroidism. Each CDR3 protein gets one entry after TCRdb re-called the multiplex PCR reads with MiXCR. Here the sample spans roughly 410,000 distinct CDR3 sequences, 15% being singletons. Input material: peripheral blood. These receptors all come from a woman between 18 and 29 years old with stable Graves' hyperthyroidism. The CDR3 runs from the conserved cysteine through the conserved F or W.

len: 15
v_gene: TRBV5-5
j_gene: TRBJ1-2
CDR3aa: CASSLWTTTNYGYTF

len: 15
v_gene: TRBV19
j_gene: TRBJ2-7
CDR3aa: CASSRVAGESYEQYF

len: 11
v_gene: TRBV20-1
j_gene: TRBJ2-5
CDR3aa: CSAPTGGTQYF

len: 17
v_gene: TRBV2
j_gene: TRBJ2-5
CDR3aa: CASSEAQFRTSPETQYF

len: 15
v_gene: TRBV3-1
j_gene: TRBJ2-2
CDR3aa: CASWSGGSNTGELFF

len: 12
v_gene: TRBV29-1
j_gene: TRBJ2-7
CDR3aa: CSVGSGPHEQYF

len: 12
v_gene: TRBV2
j_gene: TRBJ1-1
CDR3aa: CATHDPNTEAFF

len: 14
v_gene: TRBV20-1
j_gene: TRBJ1-2
CDR3aa: CSARPDGNVYGYTF

len: 15
v_gene: TRBV4-1
j_gene: TRBJ1-6
CDR3aa: CASSQEGGGYSPLHF

len: 15
v_gene: TRBV11-2
j_gene: TRBJ1-1
CDR3aa: CASSLVAGMNTEACF

len: 15
v_gene: TRBV6-1
j_gene: TRBJ1-5
CDR3aa: CASSERMETHQPQHF

len: 14
v_gene: TRBV19
j_gene: TRBJ1-2
CDR3aa: CASSIGADNYGYTF

len: 16
v_gene: TRBV29-1
j_gene: TRBJ2-7
CDR3aa: CSVEGLVGTGTYEQYF

len: 13
v_gene: TRBV9
j_gene: TRBJ2-5
CDR3aa: CASSVTSEETQYF

len: 16
v_gene: TRBV20-1
j_gene: TRBJ1-1
CDR3aa: CSARDRRRTGNTEAFF

len: 16
v_gene: TRBV10-2
j_gene: TRBJ2-7
CDR3aa: CASSGIPGQGIHEQYF

len: 15
v_gene: TRBV6-1
j_gene: TRBJ1-6
CDR3aa: CASSVPTGPNSPLHF

len: 17
v_gene: TRBV6-2/TRBV6-3
j_gene: TRBJ2-2
CDR3aa: CASSYRLAGGNTGELFF

len: 14
v_gene: TRBV9
j_gene: TRBJ1-2
CDR3aa: CASSVRDRSYGYTF

len: 14
v_gene: TRBV20-1
j_gene: TRBJ1-1
CDR3aa: CSASLRARDTEAFF

len: 17
v_gene: TRBV12-3/TRBV12-4
j_gene: TRBJ2-5
CDR3aa: CASSPPGLAGGQETQYF

len: 12
v_gene: TRBV28
j_gene: TRBJ1-2
CDR3aa: CASSSGSGGYTF

len: 14
v_gene: TRBV2
j_gene: TRBJ1-5
CDR3aa: CASRRGISNQPQHF

len: 13
v_gene: TRBV11-3
j_gene: TRBJ1-2
CDR3aa: CASSLQVNYGYTF

len: 13
v_gene: TRBV29-1
j_gene: TRBJ2-7
CDR3aa: CSVTGTRSDEQYF

len: 13
v_gene: TRBV5-1
j_gene: TRBJ2-7
CDR3aa: CASSFGASREQYF

len: 15
v_gene: TRBV5-1
j_gene: TRBJ1-1
CDR3aa: CASSAETGLNTEAFF

len: 16
v_gene: TRBV6-1
j_gene: TRBJ1-6
CDR3aa: CASSTVRTYRNSPLHF

len: 15
v_gene: TRBV6-5
j_gene: TRBJ2-7
CDR3aa: CASSSPKTGRDEQYF

len: 16
v_gene: TRBV10-3
j_gene: TRBJ2-2
CDR3aa: CAISDRTGVVPGELFF

len: 14
v_gene: TRBV27
j_gene: TRBJ1-6
CDR3aa: CASSLFQNNSPLHF

len: 12
v_gene: TRBV20-1
j_gene: TRBJ2-7
CDR3aa: CSAPGQGDEQYF

len: 15
v_gene: TRBV6-5
j_gene: TRBJ2-5
CDR3aa: CASSSLRPSQETQYF

len: 10
v_gene: TRBV12-5
j_gene: TRBJ1-1
CDR3aa: CATGGTEAFF

len: 16
v_gene: TRBV28
j_gene: TRBJ1-1
CDR3aa: CASSLQGARGYTEAFF

len: 17
v_gene: TRBV7-2
j_gene: TRBJ1-6
CDR3aa: CASSLAPGVRYNSPLHF

len: 13
v_gene: TRBV10-1
j_gene: TRBJ2-7
CDR3aa: CASSNLGGYEQYF

len: 12
v_gene: TRBV7-9
j_gene: TRBJ1-6
CDR3aa: CASRIYGSPLHF

len: 16
v_gene: TRBV6-5
j_gene: TRBJ1-6
CDR3aa: CASSYSIQGGNLPLHF

len: 15
v_gene: TRBV18
j_gene: TRBJ1-1
CDR3aa: CASSPPGTGNTEAFF

len: 16
v_gene: TRBV4-2
j_gene: TRBJ1-2
CDR3aa: CASSQEDGQTTYGYTF

len: 14
v_gene: TRBV12-3/TRBV12-4
j_gene: TRBJ1-1
CDR3aa: CASRRTNKNTEAFF